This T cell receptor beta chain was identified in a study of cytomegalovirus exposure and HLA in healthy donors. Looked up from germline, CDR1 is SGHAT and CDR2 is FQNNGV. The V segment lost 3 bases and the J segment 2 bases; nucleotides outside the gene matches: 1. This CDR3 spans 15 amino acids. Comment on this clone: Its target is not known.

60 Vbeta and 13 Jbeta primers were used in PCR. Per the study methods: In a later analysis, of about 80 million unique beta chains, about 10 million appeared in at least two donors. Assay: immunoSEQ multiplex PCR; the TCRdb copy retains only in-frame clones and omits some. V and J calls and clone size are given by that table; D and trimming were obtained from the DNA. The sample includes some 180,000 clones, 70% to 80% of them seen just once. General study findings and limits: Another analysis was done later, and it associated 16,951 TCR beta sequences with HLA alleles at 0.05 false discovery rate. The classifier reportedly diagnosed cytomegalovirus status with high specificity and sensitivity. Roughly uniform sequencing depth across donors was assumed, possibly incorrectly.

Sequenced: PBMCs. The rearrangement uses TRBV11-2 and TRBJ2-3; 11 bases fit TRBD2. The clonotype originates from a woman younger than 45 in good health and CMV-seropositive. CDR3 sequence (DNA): TGTGCCAGCAGCTTTAGCGGGAGGGACACAGATACGCAGTATTTT. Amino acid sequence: CASSFSGRDTDTQYF. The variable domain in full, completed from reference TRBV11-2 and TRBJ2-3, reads EAGVAQSPRYKIIEKRQSVAFWCNPISGHATLYWYQQILGQGPKLLIQFQNNGVVDDSQLPKDRFSAERLKGVDSTLKIQPAKLEDSAVYLCASSFSGRDTDTQYFGPGTRLTVL.